Each of the 2 T cell receptor beta chains below was sequenced from the same sample in a study of early T cells in non-severe SARS-CoV-2 infection. In TCRdb, the 5' RACE reads were re-called with MiXCR into one record per CDR3 protein. The table includes roughly 26,000 distinct CDR3 sequences, more than 4.5% detected once. Input material: whole blood. The receptors were gathered from an adult who was a healthcare worker with PCR-confirmed SARS-CoV-2 infection or an uninfected control (not recorded which).

The rearrangement joins TRBV9 to TRBJ1-1; D ambiguous. The germline gives CDR1 SGDLS, CDR2 YYNGEE. V lost 0 bases, J lost 1 base, and 7 bases lay in between. This CDR3 contains 14 residues. The CDR3 reads CASSVDRQNTEAFF. For the CDR3, the DNA is TGTGCCAGCAGCGTAGATCGACAGAACACTGAAGCTTTCTTT.

Many counts were recorded for this clonotype. V usage is TRBV20-1 and J usage is TRBJ2-3, with 11 bases matching TRBD2. The CDR3 runs 15 residues. Germline V CDR1 and CDR2: DFQATT, SNEGSKA (reference sequence). V lost 6 bases to trimming and J lost 0 bases; unmatched junction nucleotides: 5. The CDR3 spells CSAPLAGGSTDTQYF. The DNA of the CDR3 is TGCAGTGCACCTCTAGCGGGGGGTAGCACAGATACGCAGTATTTT.